A single sample is the source of the 5 T cell receptor beta chains below, sequenced in a study of OX40 agonist ivuxolimab in advanced cancers. Assay: immunoSEQ multiplex PCR; the TCRdb copy retains only in-frame clones and omits some. The sample lists tens of thousands of clones; approximately 86% were seen once. Sequencing was performed on CD4+ or CD8+ T cells sorted from blood, taken in a trial of the OX40 agonist ivuxolimab. The receptors were gathered from an adult with an advanced solid tumor such as melanoma, head and neck, liver or kidney cancer.

The chain links TRBV7-9 to TRBJ1-2; D is perhaps TRBD1 (6 bases). With 4 bases removed from V and 4 bases from J, the gap between germline ends came to 13 bases. This CDR3 is built from 14 residues. Germline CDR1 reads SEHNR; CDR2 reads FQNEAQ (reference sequence). CDR3 in DNA: TGTGCCAGCAGCTCCGGGACACTCGGCTATGGCTACACCTTC. Protein: CASSSGTLGYGYTF.

This chain connects TRBV29-1 to TRBJ2-3; 10 nucleotides match TRBD2. Germline assignment: CDR1 SQVTM and CDR2 ANQGSEA. Trimming took 5 bases from V and 3 from J; bases not matched to a gene: 5. This CDR3 is 14 amino acids long. Written as DNA, the CDR3 is TGCAGCGTTTCTAGCGGGAGTGAAACAGATACGCAGTATTTT. Encoded protein: CSVSSGSETDTQYF.

The chain combines TRBV28 with TRBJ2-2; 11 nucleotides align to TRBD2. The CDR3 consists of 17 residues. J was trimmed by 3 bases and V by 6 bases; bases with no gene match: 9. From germline, CDR1 is MDHEN and CDR2 SYDVKM. CDR3 coding DNA: TGTGCCAGCAGCGGTGTAGCGGGAGGGCCTTACACCGGGGAGCTGTTTTTT. Encoded protein: CASSGVAGGPYTGELFF.

V is TRBV5-6 and J is TRBJ2-7; 10 bases are a match to TRBD1. J gave up 2 bases and V 5 bases, and 4 bases lay outside the gene matches. CDR1 and CDR2 from the germline V gene are SGHDT and YYEEEE. This CDR3 is 14 amino acids long. CDR3 bases: TGTGCCAGCAGTCCCGGGACAGGGGCCTACGAGCAGTACTTC. Protein sequence: CASSPGTGAYEQYF.

The chain employs TRBV18 and TRBJ1-5; no clear D. CDR1 is KGHSH and CDR2 is LQKENI in the germline V gene. V was clipped by 2 bases and J by 3 bases, with 8 bases between them. The CDR3 totals 14 residues. CDR3 bases: TGTGCCAGCTCACCAGGACGGGTCAATCAGCCCCAGCATTTT. Its protein product is CASSPGRVNQPQHF.